Detailed here is one T cell receptor (beta chain). As yet, its antigen is unknown. TCRdb re-called the PCR reads through MiXCR, storing one row per CDR3 protein. Of around 460,000 distinct CDR3 sequences in the sample, about a fifth were seen once. The V segment lost 5 bases and the J segment 3 bases; nucleotides outside the gene matches: 4. The CDR3 sequence is 15 residues long. The data are from a study of molecular identifiers for immune sequencing clone quantification. Libraries of naive CD8 cells were prepared from about 20,000 to 1,000,000 sorted cells using 10%, 30% or 50% RNA. Naive CD8 T cells were sorted as CD8+CD4-CCR7+CD45RA+. Broader study findings: Beyond 20 RNA copies, clones held over 99% of effector molecules, compared with under 1% in naive cells. Spiked Jurkat TCR RNA originating from one cell could reportedly be identified amid one million naive cells.

J is TRBJ1-4 and V is TRBV12-3 or TRBV12-4; 9 bases map to TRBD1. The TCR was taken from a human donor in good health. Some libraries in this study had Jurkat cell RNA spiked in. The sequencing input was naive CD8+ T cells from blood, with Jurkat cell RNA spiked in. The subset: FACS-sorted CD8+CD4-CCR7+CD45RA+ naive T cells. This CDR3 is CASSPGTGPNEKLFF. CDR3 DNA sequence: TGTGCCAGCAGTCCCGGGACAGGGCCTAATGAAAAACTGTTTTTT.